The 8 T cell receptor beta chains below were found in one sample sequenced in a study of CD8+ T cells in alopecia areata. RNA extraction and reverse transcription yielded cDNA as sequencing template. Sequencing used immunoSEQ multiplex PCR; TCRdb keeps in-frame clones, though not all of them. The sample records 170,000 or so clones, around 60% being singletons. The material sequenced was CD4+ T cells sorted from blood, taken at week 0. The receptor source for this set is a human donor with alopecia areata.

J is TRBJ1-6 and V is TRBV7-2; D may be TRBD1 (5 bases). This CDR3 is built from 15 residues. The germline CDR1 and CDR2 sequences are SGHTA and FQGNSA. V was cut by 1 base and J by 3 bases, with 7 bases left in between. In nucleotides, the CDR3 is TGTGCCAGCAGCTTAGGGACACTCTATAATTCACCCCTCCACTTT. The encoded protein is CASSLGTLYNSPLHF.

This clone was seen just once. The rearrangement joins TRBV6-5 to TRBJ1-2; unclear D gene. Between the trimmed V and J ends, which lost 4 bases and 9 bases, there was a span of 12 bases. The CDR3 totals 12 residues. CDR1 is MNHEY and CDR2 is SVGAGI in the germline V gene. The CDR3 loop is CASSSPRSRYTF. In nucleotides, the CDR3 is TGTGCCAGCAGTTCCCCAAGAAGTCGCTACACCTTC.

The table lists this clone with a few counts. The gene calls are TRBV5-1 and TRBJ2-6; 10 bases align to TRBD1. Unmatched junction bases numbered 7, after V lost 6 bases and J lost 4 bases. Looked up from germline, CDR1 is SGHRS and CDR2 is YFSETQ. The CDR3 loop spans 16 amino acids. CDR3 amino acids: CASNRDRGFGANVLTF. For the CDR3, the DNA is TGCGCCAGCAACCGGGACAGGGGTTTCGGGGCCAACGTCCTGACTTTC. Using reference TRBV5-1 and TRBJ2-6 for the parts outside the CDR3, the full variable domain is KAGVTQTPRYLIKTRGQQVTLSCSPISGHRSVSWYQQTPGQGLQFLFEYFSETQRNKGNFPGRFSGRQFSNSRSEMNVSTLELGDSALYLCASNRDRGFGANVLTFGAGSRLTVL.

V is TRBV20-1 and J is TRBJ1-2; D is ambiguous. The V end was cut by 6 bases, the J end by 12 bases, with 11 bases between. The CDR3 runs 9 residues. Germline CDR1 is DFQATT and CDR2 is SNEGSKA (reference sequence). The CDR3 here is CSAFLLNTF. The CDR3 nucleotides read TGCAGTGCATTTTTGCTTAACACCTTC.

This clone was seen only once. V usage is TRBV11-3 and J usage is TRBJ2-4; D is tentatively TRBD1 or TRBD2 (6 bases each). Per germline, CDR1 SGHNT and CDR2 YENEEA. V was clipped by 5 bases and J by 9 bases, with 11 bases between them. The CDR3 length is 12 residues. CDR3 bases: TGTGCCAGCAGCCGGGGGCGTAGCATTCAGTACTTC. This sequence encodes CASSRGRSIQYF.

Details on this clone: Other DNA sequences from this sample encode an identical CDR3 as well. This sequence joins TRBV7-2 and TRBJ2-7, with 10 bases fitting TRBD2. The CDR3 is 14 residues long. V was pared by 6 bases and J by 3 bases, with 5 bases of the junction left unmatched. The V gene's germline CDR1 is SGHTA and CDR2 FQGNSA. In DNA form, the CDR3 reads TGTGCCAGCAGTCTACGACTAGCGGGCTACGAGCAGTACTTC. It codes for CASSLRLAGYEQYF.

V and J are TRBV4-1 and TRBJ2-7, with 14 bases identical to TRBD2. V dropped 5 bases and J dropped 4; count of bases not matched to a gene: 7. The CDR3 contains 16 residues. Germline V lookup: CDR1 MGHRA, CDR2 YSYEKL. This chain's CDR3 is CASSAPGLAGVYEQYF. The CDR3 bases are TGCGCCAGCAGCGCCCCGGGACTAGCGGGGGTATACGAGCAGTACTTC.

The chain has TRBV2 and TRBJ2-5; TRBD1 aligns across 7 bases. This CDR3 comprises 13 residues. Trimming removed 7 bases from V and 2 bases from J; junction bases left unmatched: 4. CDR1 and CDR2 (germline): SNHLY, FYNNEI. CDR3 coding DNA: TGTGCCAGCACCAAGGGACAGCAAGAGACCCAGTACTTC. Translating gives CASTKGQQETQYF.